Shown below are 30 T cell receptor beta chains from a single sample sequenced in a study of graft-versus-host responses after intestinal transplantation. TCRdb keeps only in-frame clones here, not all; method: immunoSEQ multiplex PCR. The data show some 130,000 clones, approximately 95% seen once. The antigens of these receptors remain unknown. The sequenced sample was unstimulated CD4+ T cells sorted from spleen or lymph node cells, obtained before intestinal transplant. The origin of the receptors is a human donor who received an intestinal transplant.

The chain combines TRBV7-8 with TRBJ1-4, with TRBD1 as a possible D gene (5 bases). The CDR3 spans 16 residues. The germline gives CDR1 SGHVS, CDR2 FQNEAQ. The V end was cut by 6 bases, the J end by 6 bases, with 20 bases between. This chain's CDR3 is CASSRSSPLGDEKLFF. CDR3 sequence (DNA): TGTGCCAGCAGTCGTTCCAGCCCTTTGGGGGATGAAAAACTGTTTTTT.

This rearrangement joins TRBV7-9 to TRBJ2-4, with D perhaps TRBD2 (6 bases). The ends were cut back, 5 bases at V and 1 base at J, with 24 bases in the middle. The CDR3 has 19 amino acids. Germline CDR1 and CDR2: SEHNR and FQNEAQ (reference sequence). In DNA, the CDR3 is TGTGCCAGCAGCCTATCCAGACTAGGTGGGAGAGCGGCCAAAAACATTCAGTACTTC. Translation gives CASSLSRLGGRAAKNIQYF.

The rearrangement joins TRBV5-4 to TRBJ2-1, with D possibly matching TRBD2 (6 bases). Per the germline V gene, CDR1 is SGHNT and CDR2 is YYREEE (reference sequence). The germline V and J ends were trimmed by 1 base and 6 bases, with 14 bases remaining between them. This CDR3 region has 15 residues. CDR3 coding DNA: TGTGCCAGCAGCTTGTTCACGGGAGTCCCCAATGAGCAGTTCTTC. Its translation is CASSLFTGVPNEQFF.

The J gene is TRBJ2-7, the V gene TRBV5-6; a possible D gene is TRBD1 (6 bases). The germline V gene has CDR1 SGHDT and CDR2 YYEEEE. The CDR3 totals 16 residues. Trimming removed 4 bases from V and 0 bases from J, with 17 bases in between. Here the CDR3 DNA reads TGTGCCAGCAGCACCCGGTGGACAGATAGCTCCTACGAGCAGTACTTC. Amino acids: CASSTRWTDSSYEQYF.

The CDR3 coding sequence is TGCGCCAGCAGCATAGGGGCTAGCGCCTACAATGAGCAGTTCTTC. Protein: CASSIGASAYNEQFF. J is TRBJ2-1 and V is TRBV5-1; the D gene is possibly TRBD2 (6 bases). Germline V gives CDR1 SGHRS, CDR2 YFSETQ. The CDR3 length is 15 residues. The germline V and J ends were trimmed by 4 bases and 2 bases, with 13 bases remaining between them.

The J gene is TRBJ1-2, the V gene TRBV7-9; 10 positions agree with TRBD1. Germline trimming cut 5 bases from V and 5 bases from J; bases unmatched to any gene: 8. The CDR3 runs 15 residues. The germline V gene has CDR1 SEHNR and CDR2 FQNEAQ (reference sequence). CDR3 region: CASSLDRGRGYGYTF. The CDR3 DNA follows: TGTGCCAGCAGCCTCGACAGGGGGCGAGGTTATGGCTACACCTTC.

The chain couples TRBV2 to TRBJ1-5; no clear D gene. The germline V and J ends were trimmed by 7 bases and 5 bases, with 21 bases remaining between them. Germline V gene sequence: CDR1 SNHLY, CDR2 FYNNEI. The CDR3 runs to 16 residues. This CDR3 reads CASKVAGDHIYQPQHF. CDR3 sequence (DNA): TGTGCCAGCAAGGTGGCAGGCGATCATATATATCAGCCCCAGCATTTT.

The J gene is TRBJ2-7, the V gene TRBV28; D is undetermined. Looked up from germline, CDR1 is MDHEN and CDR2 is SYDVKM. This CDR3 is built from 13 residues. V lost 5 bases and J 6 bases, leaving 14 bases between the germline ends. The CDR3 sequence is CASSPPPTSEQYF. The CDR3 coding sequence is TGTGCCAGCAGTCCCCCTCCTACCTCCGAGCAGTACTTC.

The chain is built from TRBV5-5 and TRBJ2-1; D is perhaps TRBD1 (6 bases). Germline CDR1 reads SGHKS; CDR2 reads YYEKEE (reference sequence). Trimming shortened V by 3 bases and J by 0 bases, and 10 bases separated the two germline ends. The CDR3 extends over 15 amino acids. The CDR3 DNA sequence: TGTGCCAGCAGCTGGAGGACAGACTCCTACAATGAGCAGTTCTTC. This encodes CASSWRTDSYNEQFF.

This clone was counted once. J is TRBJ2-5 and V is TRBV30; D is ambiguous. Judging by the DNA end, TRBJ2-7 fits better; the J call may be wrong. CDR3 length: 12 residues. Germline V CDR1 and CDR2: GTSNPN, SVGIG (reference sequence). The CDR3 spells CAWSGQVYEQYF. The DNA for the CDR3 is TGTGCCTGGAGTGGGCAGGTATACGAGCAGTACTTC.

V gene TRBV9 combines with J gene TRBJ2-3, with 13 positions matching TRBD2. The germline CDR1 and CDR2 sequences are SGDLS and YYNGEE. V shed 0 bases and J 2 bases; nucleotides not matched to a gene: 9. The CDR3 has 19 residues. CDR3 protein: CASSVGDTSGRAYTDTQYF. For the CDR3, the DNA is TGTGCCAGCAGCGTAGGGGATACTAGCGGGAGGGCTTACACAGATACGCAGTATTTT. The variable domain in full, completed from reference TRBV9 and TRBJ2-3, reads DSGVTQTPKHLITATGQRVTLRCSPRSGDLSVYWYQQSLDQGLQFLIQYYNGEERAKGNILERFSAQQFPDLHSELNLSSLELGDSALYFCASSVGDTSGRAYTDTQYFGPGTRLTVL.

The chain has TRBV6-5 and TRBJ1-2; D is unclear. The ends were cut back, 2 bases at V and 8 bases at J, with 15 bases in the middle. This CDR3 spans 14 amino acids. Per germline, CDR1 MNHEY and CDR2 SVGAGI. The CDR3 reads CASSYTTGLLGYTF. The CDR3, as DNA: TGTGCCAGCAGTTACACCACTGGCCTCTTGGGCTACACCTTC.

This chain connects TRBV5-5 to TRBJ2-7; 7 bases are a match to TRBD1. Germline V gene lookup returns CDR1 SGHKS and CDR2 YYEKEE (reference sequence). The CDR3 covers 14 residues. The J segment lost 3 bases and the V segment lost 0 bases, leaving 3 bases of the junction unmatched. CDR3 bases: TGTGCCAGCAGCTTGGCCGGACAGGTCTACGAGCAGTACTTC. It yields the protein CASSLAGQVYEQYF.

The gene calls are TRBV15 and TRBJ2-5, with D hard to call. V lost 3 bases, J lost 6 bases, and 17 bases lay in between. Germline CDR1 is LNHNV and CDR2 is YYDKDF (reference sequence). The CDR3 runs to 15 residues. The CDR3 DNA is TGTGCCACCAGCAGCGTCCAGGCTGCAGGCCAGACCCAGTACTTC. It is translated as CATSSVQAAGQTQYF.

This chain links TRBV9 with TRBJ2-7, with D maybe TRBD2 (5 bases). The length of the CDR3 is 16 residues. CDR1 and CDR2 from the germline V gene are SGDLS and YYNGEE. V gave up 0 bases and J gave up 5 bases, with 18 bases separating them. The CDR3 region is CASSVGEGRGSDEQYF. In DNA, the CDR3 is TGTGCCAGCAGCGTAGGGGAAGGGAGAGGAAGTGACGAGCAGTACTTC.

This clone was counted a single time. This rearrangement joins TRBV9 to TRBJ2-1; D is perhaps TRBD1 or TRBD2 (7 bases each). Trimming stripped 3 bases from V and 2 bases from J, with 24 bases between. The CDR3 runs 19 residues. Germline-derived CDR1 and CDR2 are SGDLS and YYNGEE. CDR3 in amino acids: CASSERSQGGRGTYNEQFF. CDR3 sequence (DNA): TGTGCCAGCAGCGAGAGGTCCCAGGGGGGGCGCGGCACCTACAATGAGCAGTTCTTC. Full variable domain (missing parts from reference TRBV9 and TRBJ2-1): DSGVTQTPKHLITATGQRVTLRCSPRSGDLSVYWYQQSLDQGLQFLIQYYNGEERAKGNILERFSAQQFPDLHSELNLSSLELGDSALYFCASSERSQGGRGTYNEQFFGPGTRLTVL.

The gene calls are TRBV6-1 and TRBJ2-5; 10 bases fit TRBD2. Germline CDR1 is MNHNS and CDR2 is SASEGT. The V and J ends lost 4 bases and 4 bases, in that order; junction bases with no gene match: 6. The CDR3 runs to 15 residues. DNA for the CDR3: TGTGCCAGCAGTGCCTCAATAGCGGGAGGAGAGACCCAGTACTTC. As protein: CASSASIAGGETQYF.

The V and J genes are TRBV15 and TRBJ2-5, with D perhaps TRBD2 (6 bases). The DNA matches TRBJ2-7 better at its end, which makes the J call doubtful. Looked up from germline, CDR1 is LNHNV and CDR2 is YYDKDF (reference sequence). CDR3 length equals 15 residues. The CDR3 region has the DNA TGTGCCACCAGCAGATCCGGGACTCCAGACTACGAGCAGTACTTC. Its protein is CATSRSGTPDYEQYF.

This chain uses TRBV7-2 with TRBJ2-3; 7 nucleotides line up with TRBD1. The CDR3 is made up of 14 amino acids. J was trimmed by 6 bases and V by 3 bases; bases with no gene match: 6. Germline CDR1 and CDR2: SGHTA and FQGNSA. The chain's CDR3 is CASSFLRGMDTQYF. In DNA, the CDR3 is TGTGCCAGCAGCTTTCTCAGGGGGATGGATACGCAGTATTTT.

The chain combines TRBV18 with TRBJ2-5; 13 bases match TRBD2. With 3 bases clipped from V and 2 bases from J, the junction kept 9 bases outside the gene matches. This CDR3 is built from 18 residues. Germline V lookup: CDR1 KGHSH, CDR2 LQKENI. As DNA, the CDR3 is TGTGCCAGCTCACCTCGGACTAGCGGGAGTAGGGGGCAAGAGACCCAGTACTTC. It is translated as CASSPRTSGSRGQETQYF. The variable domain in full, completed from reference TRBV18 and TRBJ2-5, reads NAGVMQNPRHLVRRRGQEARLRCSPMKGHSHVYWYRQLPEEGLKFMVYLQKENIIDESGMPKERFSAEFPKEGPSILRIQQVVRGDSAAYFCASSPRTSGSRGQETQYFGPGTRLLVL.

This chain uses TRBV21-1 with TRBJ2-1; the table's D call, TRBD1, has no DNA check behind it. TRBV21-1 is assigned pseudogene status. The CDR3 consists of 15 residues. The CDR3 bases are TGTGCCAGCAGCAAAGGAGACAGGGGCTCGAATGAGCAGTTCTTC. It is translated as CASSKGDRGSNEQFF.

The CDR3 sequence is CASSPVTSYEQYF. The CDR3 bases are TGTGCCAGCAGCCCCGTTACCTCCTACGAGCAGTACTTC. This rearrangement joins TRBV7-9 to TRBJ2-5; D call uncertain. TRBJ2-7 matches the DNA end more closely, so the J call is doubtful. The CDR3 is made up of 13 amino acids. Looked up from germline, CDR1 is SEHNR and CDR2 is FQNEAQ (reference sequence).

This clone was counted once. The rearrangement uses TRBV6-4 and TRBJ1-5; D is unclear. The CDR3 covers 16 residues. The V end was cut by 7 bases, the J end by 2 bases, with 18 bases between. CDR1 and CDR2 (germline): MRHNA, SNTAGT. CDR3 in DNA: TGTGCCAGCAAAGGTGTAAGTCCACAAGGCAATCAGCCCCAGCATTTT. This codes for CASKGVSPQGNQPQHF.

The chain's CDR3 is CASSLRITNQPQHF. The DNA for the CDR3 is TGTGCCAGCAGTCTACGGATAACCAATCAGCCCCAGCATTTT. The chain carries TRBV6-5 and TRBJ1-5; D uncertain. V lost 5 bases and J lost 3, with 11 bases in between. The CDR3 runs 14 residues. Per germline, CDR1 MNHEY and CDR2 SVGAGI.

The gene calls are TRBV5-1 and TRBJ2-5; 7 nucleotides agree with TRBD2. V lost 4 bases, J lost 7 bases, and 4 bases stayed unmatched. Germline loops: CDR1 SGHRS, CDR2 YFSETQ. The CDR3 is 12 residues long. CDR3 sequence (DNA): TGCGCCAGCAGCCGGGGGGAAGGGACCCAGTACTTC. Its translation: CASSRGEGTQYF.

As regards this clone: Other DNA sequences from this sample encode an identical CDR3 as well. The CDR3 sequence: CASSPQGGWNTGELFF. The CDR3 nucleotides read TGTGCCAGCTCACCCCAGGGGGGGTGGAACACCGGGGAGCTGTTTTTT. This rearrangement joins TRBV18 to TRBJ2-2; D is perhaps TRBD1 or TRBD2 (7 bases each). The V gene's germline CDR1 is KGHSH and CDR2 LQKENI. This CDR3 is 16 amino acids long. V was shortened by 3 bases and J by 1 base, with 12 bases between the two germline ends.

The chain couples TRBV29-1 to TRBJ2-6; D unresolved. The length of the CDR3 is 16 residues. CDR1 and CDR2 from the germline V gene are SQVTM and ANQGSEA. Trimming stripped 3 bases from V and 1 base from J, with 13 bases between. The CDR3 is CSVDAQVGSGANVLTF. The CDR3 DNA follows: TGCAGCGTTGATGCCCAGGTGGGGTCTGGGGCCAACGTCCTGACTTTC.

The rearrangement joins TRBV5-4 to TRBJ2-3, with 10 nucleotides matching TRBD2. Germline V gene data show CDR1 as SGHNT and CDR2 as YYREEE (reference sequence). The length of the CDR3 is 16 residues. Germline trimming cut 1 base from V and 2 bases from J; bases unmatched to any gene: 4. The CDR3 DNA is TGTGCCAGCAGCTTGAGGCTAGCGGGGGACACAGATACGCAGTATTTT. Protein: CASSLRLAGDTDTQYF.

This chain links TRBV7-3 with TRBJ1-2; D perhaps matches TRBD1 (5 bases). The CDR3 runs to 15 residues. V dropped 2 bases and J dropped 6 bases, with 16 bases sitting between them. Germline V gene data show CDR1 as SGHTA and CDR2 as FQGTGA. CDR3 sequence reads: CASSLWDRGIDGYTF. CDR3 bases: TGTGCCAGCAGCTTATGGGACCGGGGAATTGATGGCTACACCTTC.

The DNA for the CDR3 is TGTGCCAGTAGTGTCCCCGGTGGGACAGCCTATGGCTACACCTTC. Protein product: CASSVPGGTAYGYTF. The rearrangement uses TRBV19 and TRBJ1-2, with TRBD1 identical over 7 bases. Germline values: CDR1 LNHDA, CDR2 SQIVND (reference sequence). The J segment lost 4 bases and the V segment lost 5 bases, leaving 10 bases of the junction unmatched. The CDR3 sequence is 15 residues long.